The clone carrying this T cell receptor beta chain was seen just once. The CDR3 end shows no conserved phenylalanine or tryptophan, and so a read error is likely. The TCR beta CDR3 regions underwent amplification from RNA transcripts. The first round was an RT-PCR with HTBI primers, and the second round was a multiplex PCR. TCRdb used MiXCR to reprocess the multiplex PCR reads, holding one entry per CDR3 protein. In the table there are some 250,000 distinct CDR3 sequences, about 47% of which are singletons. Active ophthalmopathy (CAS at least 3, NOSPECS at least 4), lasting under 3 months. These data belong to a study of Graves' ophthalmopathy and Graves' hyperthyroidism. The V end lost 1 base, the J end lost 8 bases, and 8 bases lay between the germline ends. The CDR3 length is 12 residues. Per the germline V gene, CDR1 is LNHDA and CDR2 is SQIVND (reference sequence).

This rearrangement joins TRBV19 to TRBJ1-2; D is uncertain. This receptor was obtained from an adult man with Graves' ophthalmopathy. The specimen was peripheral blood. This CDR3 reads CASSIAALGYTL. In DNA, the CDR3 is TGTGCCAGTAGTATAGCGGCCTTGGGCTACACCCTC.